This section outlines one T cell receptor beta chain sequence together with its context. These data originate in a study of blood T cell repertoires in COVID-19. In the study overall: Acute-phase and convalescent COVID-19 samples originated in the United States, Italy and Spain. From T cells, B-cell-depleted T cells, or PBMCs came the material, which was cDNA or gDNA.

Measured with immunoSEQ multiplex PCR; TCRdb has only the in-frame clones, and not every one. The sample comprises 150,000 to 200,000 clones, about 93% of which are singletons, and 4.6% rests with the top ten. The CDR3 loop spans 13 amino acids. CDR1 and CDR2 (germline): LGHDT, YNNKEL (reference sequence). The ends were cut back, 0 bases at V and 8 bases at J, with 10 bases in the middle. The sequenced material came from peripheral blood. The TCR sequence derives from a woman aged 45-59 years with acute or convalescent COVID-19. V gene TRBV3-1 (or the pseudogene TRBV3-2) combines with J gene TRBJ1-1, with D maybe TRBD1 (5 bases). This chain's CDR3 is CASSQDIAGEAFF. The CDR3 coding sequence is TGTGCCAGCAGCCAAGACATTGCAGGGGAAGCTTTCTTT.